The clone carrying this TCR beta chain showed up many times. The target antigen is unknown. This record belongs to a study of T cells in Graves' hyperthyroidism and ophthalmopathy. Whole-study results and caveats: Ophthalmopathy onset followed model prediction by a median approximately 5.9 months. Most thyroid clonotypes expanded above 0.001 appeared in blood too.

The V and J ends lost 1 base and 5 bases respectively, with 11 bases between them. Looked up from germline, CDR1 is SEHNR and CDR2 is FQNEAQ (reference sequence). The CDR3 sequence is 14 residues long. Stable Graves' hyperthyroidism denoted no ophthalmopathy progression over 18 months. The study left out patients who had uncontrolled infection, other autoimmune disease, pregnancy or lactation. Amplification targeted TCR beta CDR3 regions from RNA transcripts. During a first-round RT-PCR of the TCR CDR3, the HTBI primer set was used. TCRdb passed the multiplex PCR reads through MiXCR, listing each CDR3 protein once. The repertoire holds tens of thousands of distinct CDR3 sequences, 45% to 65% seen once, with roughly 30% in the top ten.

What was sequenced was peripheral blood or thyroid tissue (not recorded which). The TCR comes from a man aged 18 to 35 with Graves' hyperthyroidism. The chain has TRBV7-9 and TRBJ2-5, with unresolved D. The CDR3 nucleotides are TGTGCCAGCAGCTTAGAGTTAAGGCGGGAGACCCAGTACTTC. Its protein product is CASSLELRRETQYF. Full variable domain (rest looked up from reference TRBV7-9 and TRBJ2-5): DTGVSQNPRHKITKRGQNVTFRCDPISEHNRLYWYRQTLGQGPEFLTYFQNEAQLEKSRLLSDRFSAERPKGSFSTLEIQRTEQGDSAMYLCASSLELRRETQYFGPGTRLLVL.